Listed below are T cell receptor beta chains from one sample, sequenced in a study of T cell clones after liver transplantation. Assay used: immunoSEQ multiplex PCR; TCRdb lists only in-frame clones, some missing. The table lists fewer than 25,000 clones, over 85% of them singletons. This specimen was CD8+ T cells from blood, taken nearly 26 months after liver transplant. These receptors all come from a human patient who received a liver transplant. Certain T cells may be donor cells from the graft. Each CDR3 is given with its conserved first and last residue. D genes are given only for firm matches. Expanded clones get a size class; other rows say once, few or many, or leave the size out.

TRBD1 - TRBJ2-1 TRBV5-4 TGTGCCAGCACGACAGGGAAGAATGAGCAGTTCTTC CASTTGKNEQFF
- once TRBJ2-7 TRBV10-3 TGTGCCATCAGTGAAGAGGCTTACGAGCAGTACTTC CAISEEAYEQYF
TRBD2 - TRBJ2-1 TRBV5-8 TGTGCCAGCAGCCCGAGACTAGCGGGAGATGACGAGCAGTTCTTC CASSPRLAGDDEQFF
TRBD2 - TRBJ2-7 TRBV6-5 TGTGCCAGCAGATCCGGGACTAGCGTAGACGAGCAGTACTTC CASRSGTSVDEQYF
TRBD1 - TRBJ1-3 TRBV5-5 TGTGCCAGCAGCTTGGAGGGGGCCATTGGAAACACCATATATTTT CASSLEGAIGNTIYF
- - TRBJ2-6 TRBV9 TGTGCCAGCAGCGTATGGGGCTCTGGGGCCAACGTCCTGACTTTC CASSVWGSGANVLTF
TRBD2 - TRBJ2-1 TRBV27 TGTGCCAGCAGTTTATCGAGGACTAGCGGGAGATACAATGAGCAGTTCTTC CASSLSRTSGRYNEQFF
TRBD2 once TRBJ2-5 TRBV10-2 TGCGCCAGCTCCGACAAGACCGGGACTAGCGGGAGGTTTGTTGAGACCCAGTACTTC CASSDKTGTSGRFVETQYF
- - TRBJ2-5 TRBV27 TGTGCCAGCAGCCTCGACTCGGAAGAGACCCAGTACTTC CASSLDSEETQYF
- once TRBJ2-7 TRBV7-9 TGTGCCAGCAGCTTAGACCACAATTCCTACGAGCAGTACTTC CASSLDHNSYEQYF
- few TRBJ1-1 TRBV20-1 TGCAGTTGCCGATCCGGCGCTGAAGCTTTCTTT CSCRSGAEAFF
- - TRBJ2-2 TRBV5-1 TGCGCCAGCTCCGCGGGAAGTGACACCGGGGAGCTGTTTTTT CASSAGSDTGELFF
- - TRBJ1-2 TRBV4-3 TGCGCCAGCAGCCAAGATCTTAGCAGGGCGAACTATGGCTACACCTTC CASSQDLSRANYGYTF
- - TRBJ2-7 TRBV5-6 TGTGCCAGCAGCTTGGGCCCCCGGCCCGCGTACTTC CASSLGPRPAYF
- - TRBJ2-7 TRBV28 TGTGCCAGCAGTCCCCGGACCGGAACGGGGGAGCAGTACTTC CASSPRTGTGEQYF
- - TRBJ1-3 TRBV2 TGTGCCAGCAGTGAAGAATTAAATGGAAACACCATATATTTT CASSEELNGNTIYF
- once TRBJ2-1 TRBV5-1 TGCGCCAGCAGCTTGAGTACAGGGTCGGACAATGAGCAGTTCTTC CASSLSTGSDNEQFF
- - TRBJ2-7 TRBV7-2 TGTGCCAGCAGCTTAGTTAGCTACGAGCAGTACTTC CASSLVSYEQYF
- - TRBJ1-5 TRBV7-9 TGTGCCAGCAGCTTATCAGCCCCCGGGGATCAGCCCCAGCATTTT CASSLSAPGDQPQHF
TRBD2 - TRBJ2-3 TRBV28 TGTGCCAGCAGTTCCTTACTAGCGGGGCTCACAGATACGCAGTATTTT CASSSLLAGLTDTQYF
TRBD1 - TRBJ2-7 TRBV13 TGTGCCAGCAGCTTAAGCCAGGGGGCGGGCGAGCAGTACTTC CASSLSQGAGEQYF
- - TRBJ2-5 TRBV15 TGTGCCACCAGCAGAGTAACGCGGGTCCGTGAGACCCAGTACTTC CATSRVTRVRETQYF
- - TRBJ1-1 TRBV9 TGTGCCAGCAGCGTCGGTGGGGACACTGAAGCTTTCTTT CASSVGGDTEAFF
- - TRBJ2-3 TRBV11-2 TGTGCCAGCAGCTTACGGTCGGGTCTAAGCGCAGATACGCAGTATTTT CASSLRSGLSADTQYF
TRBD2 - TRBJ2-2 TRBV4-1 TGCGCCAGCAGCCCTTGGGGTAGCGGGAGCGCCGGGGAGCTGTTTTTT CASSPWGSGSAGELFF
- - TRBJ2-3 TRBV6-6 TGTGCCAGCAGCCGAGATACAGATACGCAGTATTTT CASSRDTDTQYF
- - TRBJ1-5 TRBV4-2 TGTGCCAGCAGCCAAGAGGTGAATAGCAATCAGCCCCAGCATTTT CASSQEVNSNQPQHF
- - TRBJ1-2 TRBV27 TGTGCCAGCAGTTTATCGGATAGTTTAGGCTACACCTTC CASSLSDSLGYTF
TRBD1 - TRBJ2-7 TRBV18 TGTGCCAGCTCACCACCTCCGGGACAGGGGACCTACGAGCAGTACTTC CASSPPPGQGTYEQYF
- - TRBJ1-2 TRBV29-1 TGCAGCGTTGATGCCGCGTACTGGGGCTACACCTTC CSVDAAYWGYTF
- - TRBJ2-6 TRBV9 TGTGCCAGCAGCGTAGGATCTGGGGCCAACGTCCTGACTTTC CASSVGSGANVLTF
TRBD1 - TRBJ1-2 TRBV10-1 TGCGCCAGCCCCATTGAGGGGGCTGGTGGCTACACCTTC CASPIEGAGGYTF
- - TRBJ1-2 TRBV20-1 TGCAGTGCTAGAGAAGGGGCCCTCGGCACCTTC CSAREGALGTF
- once TRBJ2-1 TRBV5-6 TGTGCCAGCAGCCGACCGGAGGGGGTTCATAGAGGGTACAATGAGCAGTTCTTC CASSRPEGVHRGYNEQFF
TRBD1 - TRBJ1-2 TRBV9 TGTGCCAGCAGCACGACAGGGTACAGTGGCTACACCTTC CASSTTGYSGYTF
- - TRBJ2-5 TRBV5-4 TGTGCCAGCAGACTCCAGCAAAAAGAGACCCAGTACTTC CASRLQQKETQYF
- - TRBJ1-4 TRBV11-3 TGTGCCAGCAGCGTACACGGTGGTGAAAAACTGTTTTTT CASSVHGGEKLFF
TRBD1 - TRBJ2-3 TRBV7-9 TGTGCCAGCAGCTGGACAGGGGGTGGAGATACGCAGTATTTT CASSWTGGGDTQYF
TRBD1 - TRBJ2-7 TRBV29-1 TGCAGCGTCCTCCGGACAGGGGGGTCCTACGAGCAGTACTTC CSVLRTGGSYEQYF
TRBD1 - TRBJ2-3 TRBV7-8 TGTGCCAGCAGCTTAGCGGCCGGAGCACTCGACAGGGCCCCAGATACGCAGTATTTT CASSLAAGALDRAPDTQYF